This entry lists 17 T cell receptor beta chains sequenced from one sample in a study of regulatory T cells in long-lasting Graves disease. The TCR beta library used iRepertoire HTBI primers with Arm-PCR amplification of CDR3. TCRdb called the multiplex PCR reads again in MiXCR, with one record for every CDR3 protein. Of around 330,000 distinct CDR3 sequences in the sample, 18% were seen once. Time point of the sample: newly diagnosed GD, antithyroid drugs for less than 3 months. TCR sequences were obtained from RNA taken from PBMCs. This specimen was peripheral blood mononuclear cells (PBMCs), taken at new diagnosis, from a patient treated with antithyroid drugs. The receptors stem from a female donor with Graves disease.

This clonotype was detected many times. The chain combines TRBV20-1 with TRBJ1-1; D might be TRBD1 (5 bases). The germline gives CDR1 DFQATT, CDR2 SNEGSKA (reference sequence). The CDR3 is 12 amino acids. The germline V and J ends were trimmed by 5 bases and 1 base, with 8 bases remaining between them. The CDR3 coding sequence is TGCAGTGCTGGGGGGGGGAACACTGAAGCTTTCTTT. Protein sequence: CSAGGGNTEAFF.

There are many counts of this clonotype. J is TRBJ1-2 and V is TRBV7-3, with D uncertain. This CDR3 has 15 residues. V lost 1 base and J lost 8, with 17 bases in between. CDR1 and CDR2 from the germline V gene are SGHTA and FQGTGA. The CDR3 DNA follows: TGTGCCAGCAGCTTAAGGGCAGGCGTTGGCGACGGCTACACCTTC. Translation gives CASSLRAGVGDGYTF.

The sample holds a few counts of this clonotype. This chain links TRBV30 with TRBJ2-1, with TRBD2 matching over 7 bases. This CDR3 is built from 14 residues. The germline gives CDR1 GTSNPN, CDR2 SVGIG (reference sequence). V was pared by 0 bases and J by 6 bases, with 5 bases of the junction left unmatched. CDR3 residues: CAWSVRWTSNEQFF. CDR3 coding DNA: TGTGCCTGGAGTGTACGTTGGACTAGCAATGAGCAGTTCTTC.

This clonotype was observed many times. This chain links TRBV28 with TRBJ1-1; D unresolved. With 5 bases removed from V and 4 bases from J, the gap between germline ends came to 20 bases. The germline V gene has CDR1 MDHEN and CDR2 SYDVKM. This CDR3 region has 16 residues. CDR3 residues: CASSEFERAEGTEAFF. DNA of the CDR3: TGTGCCAGCAGTGAATTCGAGCGGGCTGAGGGCACTGAAGCTTTCTTT.

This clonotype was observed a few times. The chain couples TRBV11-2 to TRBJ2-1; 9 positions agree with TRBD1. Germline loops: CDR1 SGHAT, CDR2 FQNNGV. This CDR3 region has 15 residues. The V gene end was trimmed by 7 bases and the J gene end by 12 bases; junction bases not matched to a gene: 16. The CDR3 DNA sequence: TGTGCCAGCAACCCTCGCCTGGACAGGGGTTTTGGGCAGTTCTTC. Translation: CASNPRLDRGFGQFF.

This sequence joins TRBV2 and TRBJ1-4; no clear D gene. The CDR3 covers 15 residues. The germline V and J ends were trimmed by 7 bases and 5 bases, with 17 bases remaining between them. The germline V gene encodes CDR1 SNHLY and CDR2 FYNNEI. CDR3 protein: CASIRAQGSNEKLFF. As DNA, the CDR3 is TGTGCCAGCATAAGGGCCCAAGGGTCCAATGAAAAACTGTTTTTT.

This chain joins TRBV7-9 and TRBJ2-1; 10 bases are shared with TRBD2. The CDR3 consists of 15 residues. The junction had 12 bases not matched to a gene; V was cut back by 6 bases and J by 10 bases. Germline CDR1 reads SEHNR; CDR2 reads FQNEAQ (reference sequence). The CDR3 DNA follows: TGTGCCAGCAGTTCTCGGGTAGCGGGGGGTCGAGAGCAGTTCTTC. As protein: CASSSRVAGGREQFF.

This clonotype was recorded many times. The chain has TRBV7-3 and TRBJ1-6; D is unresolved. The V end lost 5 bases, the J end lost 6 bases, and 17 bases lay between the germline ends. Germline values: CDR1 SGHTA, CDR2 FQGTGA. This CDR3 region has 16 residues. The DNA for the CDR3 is TGTGCCAGCAGCCCCAGGAGTGGAGGAATTAATTCACCCCTCCACTTT. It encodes CASSPRSGGINSPLHF.

For the CDR3, the DNA is TGTGCCAGCAGTCTTGGAGCGACCAAAAACATTCAGTACTTC. It codes for CASSLGATKNIQYF. V gene TRBV6-2 or TRBV6-3 combines with J gene TRBJ2-4; no clear D gene. The CDR3 sequence is 14 residues long. Germline loops: CDR1 MNHEY, CDR2 SVGEGT. V gave up 5 bases and J gave up 2 bases, with 10 bases separating them.

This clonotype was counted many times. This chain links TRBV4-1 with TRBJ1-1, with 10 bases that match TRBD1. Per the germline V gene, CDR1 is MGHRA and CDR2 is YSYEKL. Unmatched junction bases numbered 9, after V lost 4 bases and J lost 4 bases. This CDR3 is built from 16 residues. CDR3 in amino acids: CASSPRQGAGATEAFF. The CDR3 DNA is TGCGCCAGCAGCCCACGACAGGGGGCGGGTGCCACTGAAGCTTTCTTT.

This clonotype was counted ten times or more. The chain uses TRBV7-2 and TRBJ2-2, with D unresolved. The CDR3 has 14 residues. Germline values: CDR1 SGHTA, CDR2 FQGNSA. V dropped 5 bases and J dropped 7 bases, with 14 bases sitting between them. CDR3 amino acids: CASSTRPKGGELFF. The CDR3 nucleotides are TGTGCCAGCAGCACAAGACCGAAGGGCGGGGAGCTGTTTTTT.

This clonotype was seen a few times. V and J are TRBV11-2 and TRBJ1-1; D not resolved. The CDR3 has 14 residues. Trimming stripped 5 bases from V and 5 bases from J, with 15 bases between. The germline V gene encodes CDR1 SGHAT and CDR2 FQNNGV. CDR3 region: CASSQVALGTEAFF. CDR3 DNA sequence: TGTGCCAGCAGCCAAGTGGCACTGGGGACTGAAGCTTTCTTT.

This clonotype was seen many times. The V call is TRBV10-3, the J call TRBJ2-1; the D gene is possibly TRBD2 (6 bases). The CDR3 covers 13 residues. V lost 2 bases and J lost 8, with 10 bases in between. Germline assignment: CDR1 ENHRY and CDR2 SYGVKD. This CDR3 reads CAISERLDDEQFF. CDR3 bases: TGTGCCATCAGTGAGAGACTAGACGATGAGCAGTTCTTC.

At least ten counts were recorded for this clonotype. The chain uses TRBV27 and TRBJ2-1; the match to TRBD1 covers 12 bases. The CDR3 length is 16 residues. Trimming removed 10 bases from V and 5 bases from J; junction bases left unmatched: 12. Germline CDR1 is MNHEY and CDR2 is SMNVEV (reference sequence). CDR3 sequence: CATRLPGQGANNEQFF. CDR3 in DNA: TGTGCCACCCGACTGCCGGGACAGGGGGCCAACAATGAGCAGTTCTTC.

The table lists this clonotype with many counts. As DNA, the CDR3 is TGTGCCAGCAGTGGGGAGAAAACGACTAGCGGGAGTATCTATGAGCAGTTCTTC. Its protein is CASSGEKTTSGSIYEQFF. The chain is built from TRBV2 and TRBJ2-1, with 12 bases fitting TRBD2. The CDR3 is 18 amino acids. Unmatched junction bases numbered 15, after V lost 4 bases and J lost 8 bases. Germline V CDR1 and CDR2: SNHLY, FYNNEI.

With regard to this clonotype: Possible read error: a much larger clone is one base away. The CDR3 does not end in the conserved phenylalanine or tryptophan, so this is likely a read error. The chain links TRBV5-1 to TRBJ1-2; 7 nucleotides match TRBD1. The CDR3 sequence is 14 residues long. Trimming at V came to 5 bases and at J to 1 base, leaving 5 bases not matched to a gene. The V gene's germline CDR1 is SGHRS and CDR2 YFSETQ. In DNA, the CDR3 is TGCGCCAGCAGTTCCCGACAGGGTAACTATGGCTACACCTTG. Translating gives CASSSRQGNYGYTL.

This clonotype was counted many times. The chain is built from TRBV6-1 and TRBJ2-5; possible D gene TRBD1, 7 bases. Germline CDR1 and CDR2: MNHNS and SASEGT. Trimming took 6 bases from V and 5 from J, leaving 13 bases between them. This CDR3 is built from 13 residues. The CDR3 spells CASRETGRETQYF. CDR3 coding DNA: TGTGCCAGCAGAGAGACAGGGAGGGAGACCCAGTACTTC.